This note documents a single T cell receptor (beta chain) sequence. This clonotype was seen a handful of times. The antigen this receptor binds is unknown. No much larger clone exists at a distance of one base, and base qualities are not known. The method behind the library was 5' RACE. TCRdb lists the instrument as Illumina HiSeq 2000. Template switching added a universal primer binding site, and the final cDNA carried a unique molecular identifier that allowed TCR cDNA molecules to be counted accurately. First-strand cDNA for TCR alpha and beta chains was synthesized from specific primers in the conserved constant-segment region. To control for contamination, every cDNA library carried two barcodes: a SMART-Mk sample barcode plus Illumina barcodes. Two successive PCR steps introduced TruSeq adapter sequences along with Illumina sample barcodes. The Illumina HiSeq platform was used with custom primers to sequence TCR alpha and beta cDNA libraries. The authors' analysis ran thus. Raw reads were processed with MiGEC to extract unique molecular identifiers, and MiXCR was used to determine CDR3 positions. Recombination models were inferred per individual with the repgenHMM and IGoR tools using an EM algorithm. The analysis of shared clonotypes was done with the tcR package in R, with sharing normalized by the product of cloneset sizes. To study raw recombination free of thymic and clonal selection effects, out-of-frame nonproductive sequences were analyzed. TCRdb reprocessed the public reads (quality trimming at Q25 with fastp, clone calling with MiXCR) and kept in-frame beta chains. Here each entry gathers all rows of one CDR3 protein and keeps the most common genes and DNA. These V and J calls derive from TCRdb rather than the authors' analysis. The sample has roughly 1.6 million distinct CDR3 sequences on record, less than 40% of them singletons. The ten largest clones represent under 0.35% of the sample.

This sample is part of a study of identical twins (TCRdb year 2016). In terms of the full investigation: The study deep-sequenced TCR alpha and beta repertoires from monozygotic twins, unrelated adults of various ages and cord blood to test whether fetal clonotypes persist. Replicate twin experiments were performed at different times using different library preparation protocols to rule out contamination.

Every donor was a healthy Caucasian. CDR1 is given as SEHNR and CDR2 as FQNEAQ, both from the germline V gene (reference sequence). The junction carries 14 bases between V and J, which are trimmed by 4 bases and 3 bases respectively. From its cysteine to its phenylalanine, the CDR3 spans 15 amino acids. The sequence is cut down to CDR3 DNA, 45 bases in frame from base 1. What the study reported, not specific to this receptor: In monozygotic twins, out-of-frame TCR alpha sharing was systematically underestimated by recombination models, although the models agreed with sharing between unrelated individuals. Zero-insertion analyses could be partly confounded by invariant T cells such as MAIT and iNKT, although diverse VJ usage argued against such confounding for most clonotypes. Fewer insertions were carried by abundant cord blood beta clonotypes; a weaker similar trend was observed in young adult naive repertoires, while no such trend was observed in memory repertoires. Compared with coincidental sharing between unrelated individuals, out-of-frame TCR alpha sequences shared between twins had an excess of sequences with low generation probability. In beta out-of-frame sequences, excess twin sharing was weaker, because having fewer shared sequences lowered the signal-to-noise ratio. Because the same donors could not be followed over many years, the conclusions relied on cross-sectional statistical analysis.

The rearranged chain carries TRBV7-9 and TRBJ2-3, with the D gene tentatively TRBD1 or TRBD2, based on 6 matching bases in each. What was sequenced was cord blood. The source is a newborn girl in good health. The CDR3: CASSSRGEGTDTQYF. The nucleotide sequence reads TGTGCCAGCAGCTCAAGGGGGGAAGGGACAGATACGCAGTATTTT.